The source of this T cell receptor beta chain is a study of blood T cell repertoires in COVID-19 (TCRdb year 2020). Study-wide context: Samples covering the acute and convalescent phases of COVID-19 were provided by collaborators in the United States, Italy and Spain. The material from the prospective study consisted of cDNA or gDNA derived from T cells, B-cell-depleted T cells, or PBMCs. Deeply sampled blood TCRbeta repertoires from subjects exposed to, actively infected with, or recovered from COVID-19 were included in the dataset. A freely available public database, intended as a resource for researchers studying the immune response to SARS-CoV-2, is where the repertoires were released. Samples came from the ongoing ImmuneRACE study (first 160 participants) plus 1,254 subjects from 6 global collaborators. Sample metadata almost always included a de-identified subject ID, COVID-19 status, age in years and sex. Where HLA class I and class II types were available, the types were taken from metadata supplied by the sample provider, not from assay-based typing.

Comments on this clone: No antigen is known for it. Per-base qualities were not stored, and no clone one base away is much larger.

The CDR3 has 15 amino acids, counting the end cysteine and phenylalanine. The CDR3 DNA has 45 bases and is translated from base 1. Looking up the germline V gene (reference sequence) yields CDR1 SEHNR and CDR2 FQNEAQ. Trimming removed 5 bases from V and 0 bases from J, leaving 14 bases between the germline ends. Participants in the prospective study were aged roughly 18 to 100 years, lived in more than 20 United States geographic areas, and enrolled through a virtual design. In the prospective study, participants were assigned to cohorts based on the clinical history participants reported in a screening survey and a study questionnaire. Recovered participants in ImmuneRACE Cohort 3 were defined by two consecutive negative NP/OP PCR tests, clearance by a healthcare professional, or resolution of symptoms. Mobile phlebotomists in the prospective study collected whole blood, serum and a nasopharyngeal or oropharyngeal swab from every participant. Participants in the prospective study had the option to provide additional blood draws and questionnaires over an approximately 2-month period. Blood samples from the prospective study were shipped frozen or at room temperature prior to DNA extraction.

Broader findings and caveats from the paper: How much clinical and demographic metadata was included differed by source and by participant, and the metadata was provided uncurated.

TCRbeta CDR3 regions were amplified from genomic DNA using the immunoSEQ Assay, a bias-controlled multiplex PCR. On the study's bioinformatics: The number of nucleated cells in each sample was estimated from the amplification of reference gene primers within the assay. To quantify the absolute abundance of each unique TCRbeta CDR3 rearrangement, sequence reads were collapsed and filtered. Productive Simpson clonality was computed per sample as the square root of Simpson's diversity index over productive rearrangements. TCRdb carries this immuneACCESS record with in-frame sequences only. Its versions omit some clonotypes, under half of them owing to an unresolved V gene in the studies checked, with the rest unexplained. The D gene and trimming were derived from the DNA, and the V and J assignments and clone size from that table. This sample holds 300,000 or so clones; 75% to 95% were observed only once. Around 1.1% of the sample lies in the top ten.

The specimen sequenced was PBMCs or T cells enriched from blood (not recorded which). The receptor comes from a young woman who had recovered from COVID-19. The sequence joins TRBV7-9 to TRBJ2-7; the D segment could be TRBD1, given 6 matching bases. The encoded CDR3 is CASSPPDSYSYEQYF. The DNA sequence is TGTGCCAGCAGCCCACCGGACAGTTACTCCTACGAGCAGTACTTC.